Here is one T cell receptor beta chain with its context. This sample was included in a study of T cells in Graves' hyperthyroidism and ophthalmopathy. TCR beta CDR3 regions were amplified from RNA transcripts. TCR CDR3 regions were first amplified by RT-PCR with HTBI primers. TCRdb passed the multiplex PCR reads through MiXCR, listing each CDR3 protein once. The table records approximately 300,000 distinct CDR3 sequences, approximately 16% of them present only once. Trimming left V 4 bases short and J 10 bases short, with 11 bases between. The germline CDR1 and CDR2 sequences are SGHDN and FVKESK. The CDR3 is 12 residues long.

The sample consisted of blood. This chain uses TRBV14 with TRBJ2-1; D ambiguous. The clonotype was recovered from a man younger than 45 with Graves' hyperthyroidism. The CDR3 region is CASSPSVGEQFF. The CDR3 DNA reads TGTGCCAGCAGCCCCTCAGTCGGGGAGCAGTTCTTC.